The clone carrying this T cell receptor (beta chain) has only a few counts. As yet, its antigen is unknown. This entry belongs to a study of response to subunit inactivated influenza vaccine. General study points: Authors proposed each seasonal influenza vaccination draws in few new T cells.

The CDR3 totals 14 residues. V lost 7 bases, J lost 2 bases, and 12 bases lay in between. The germline gives CDR1 SGHTA, CDR2 FQGNSA. From the RT-PCR reads, TCRdb called clonotypes with MiXCR, one entry per CDR3 protein. The repertoire holds about 520,000 distinct CDR3 sequences, less than 30% seen once, with 1.5% to 2% in the top ten. Specimen: CD4+ T cells sorted from PBMCs, collected more than 4 days after vaccination. This receptor was taken from a man between 45 and 60 years old who received an inactivated influenza vaccine. The rearrangement joins TRBV7-2 to TRBJ2-1; D possibly matches TRBD1 or TRBD2 (5 bases each). This chain's CDR3 is CASNKPGPYNEQFF. DNA of the CDR3: TGTGCCAGCAACAAACCGGGACCCTACAATGAGCAGTTCTTC.